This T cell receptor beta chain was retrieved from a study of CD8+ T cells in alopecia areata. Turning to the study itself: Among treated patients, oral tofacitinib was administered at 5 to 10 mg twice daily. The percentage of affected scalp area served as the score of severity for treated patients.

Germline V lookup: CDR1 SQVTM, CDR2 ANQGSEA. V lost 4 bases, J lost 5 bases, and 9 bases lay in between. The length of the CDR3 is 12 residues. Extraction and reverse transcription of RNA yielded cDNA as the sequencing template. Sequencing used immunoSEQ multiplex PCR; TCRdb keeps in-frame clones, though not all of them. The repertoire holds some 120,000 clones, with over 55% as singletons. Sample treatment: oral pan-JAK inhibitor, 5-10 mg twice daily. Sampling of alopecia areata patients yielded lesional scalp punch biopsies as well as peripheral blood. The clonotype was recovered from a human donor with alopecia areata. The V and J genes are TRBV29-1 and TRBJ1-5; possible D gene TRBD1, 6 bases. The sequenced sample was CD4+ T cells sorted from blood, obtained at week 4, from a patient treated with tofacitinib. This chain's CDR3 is CSVGGGDQPQHF. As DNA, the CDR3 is TGCAGCGTTGGAGGGGGTGATCAGCCCCAGCATTTT.